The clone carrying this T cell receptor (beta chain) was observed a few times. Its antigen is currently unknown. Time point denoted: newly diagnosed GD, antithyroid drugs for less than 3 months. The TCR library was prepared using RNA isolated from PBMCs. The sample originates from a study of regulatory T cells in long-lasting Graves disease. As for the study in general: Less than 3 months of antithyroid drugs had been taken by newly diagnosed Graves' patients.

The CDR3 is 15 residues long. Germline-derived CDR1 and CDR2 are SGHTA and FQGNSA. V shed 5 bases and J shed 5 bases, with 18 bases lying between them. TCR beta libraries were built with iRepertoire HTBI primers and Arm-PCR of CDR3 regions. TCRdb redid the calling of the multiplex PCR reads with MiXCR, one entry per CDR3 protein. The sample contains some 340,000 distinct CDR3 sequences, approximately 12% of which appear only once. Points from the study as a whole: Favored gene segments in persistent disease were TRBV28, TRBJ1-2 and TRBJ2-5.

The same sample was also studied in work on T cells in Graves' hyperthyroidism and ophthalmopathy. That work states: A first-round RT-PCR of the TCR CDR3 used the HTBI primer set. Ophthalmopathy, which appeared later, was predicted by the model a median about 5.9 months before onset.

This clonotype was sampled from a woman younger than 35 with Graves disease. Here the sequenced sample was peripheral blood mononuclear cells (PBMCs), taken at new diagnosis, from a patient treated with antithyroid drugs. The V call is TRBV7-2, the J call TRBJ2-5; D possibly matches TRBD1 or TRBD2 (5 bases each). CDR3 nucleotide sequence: TGTGCCAGCAGCCAATACTGGGGGTTTGCGGAGACCCAGTACTTC. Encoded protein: CASSQYWGFAETQYF.